This T cell receptor beta chain was sequenced during a study of beta chain features in type 1 diabetes (dated by TCRdb to 2017 to 2018). At the level of the whole study: Mean age, gender distribution, total cell number and subset yield did not differ between patients and healthy donors. A total of roughly 100 million sorted cells were examined across all samples, and the number of cells per subset was strongly correlated with RNA yield. In the study, TCRB repertoires of sorted circulating CD4+ T cell subsets from recently diagnosed type 1 diabetes patients were compared with those of matched healthy donors. Regulatory and stem cell-like memory subsets were isolated from only 8 patients and roughly 8 healthy donors, whereas naive and central memory subsets came from all 30 or so donors. What the authors observed across the whole study: Naive, central memory and regulatory TCRB repertoires appeared to be more alike among patients than among healthy donors. Because cDNA rather than genomic DNA was sequenced, highly expressing activated cells could have been over-represented, although no difference in activation and CD3 levels was found between groups. Shorter templates might be favored by PCR, yet because patient and control samples were amplified and corrected together, any such skew would affect both groups equally. At VDJ recombination sites, patients with type 1 diabetes made fewer insertions and deleted more nucleotides, a pattern implying thymic rearrangement abnormalities. Because the HLA sub-analyses included only small numbers of individuals, any influence of HLA type on TCRB rearrangement was left unresolved. Type 1 diabetes patients showed a moderate but significant shortening of TCRB CDR3 length in all four CD4+ subsets.

A single peripheral blood draw of around 0.11 L on average was collected from each donor into heparinised tubes. Using a panel that included CD45RO, CCR7, CD25, CD127, CD95 and CD27, naive, central memory, regulatory and stem cell-like memory CD4+ T cells were sorted on a BD FACSAria II. Purity was above 98% for every sorted population. PBMCs were separated immediately by Lymphoprep density gradient centrifugation and were stained directly, without being cultured. Samples were stained and sorted in pairs, with one healthy donor and one patient per experiment, so that batch effects were minimized. This clone was counted a few times. No antigen is known for it. No much larger clonotype is one base removed from it; base qualities were not supplied. From the germline V gene, CDR1 is SNHLY and CDR2 is FYNNEI. V drops 8 bases and J drops 2 bases, leaving 16 bases in between. Inclusive of the bounding cysteine and phenylalanine, the CDR3 is 14 residues long. Left in the record is the CDR3 DNA by itself, 42 bases read in frame from the first base.

The High Capacity cDNA Reverse Transcription Kit was used to reverse transcribe all of the isolated RNA, meaning that expressed TCRB transcripts were what got sequenced. Deep immunoSEQ sequencing was applied to naive, central memory and regulatory T cell samples, giving an average of roughly 3.5 million total reads per sample. Sorted cells were lysed in RLT buffer and RNA was extracted with DNase-treated RNeasy Micro or Mini kits, depending on cell number. Each cell subset was processed on its own to prevent cross-contamination, while patient and healthy donor samples were processed together. TCRB sequences were amplified from cDNA with the immunoSEQ multiplex PCR, producing 87-bp fragments spanning the CDR3 region. The amplicons were sequenced using the Illumina HiSeq platform. The study's processing was this. Synthetic template baselines were used to correct PCR bias computationally, reads within Hamming distance 2 were collapsed together, and singletons that could not be merged were discarded. Reads were aligned to IMGT to assign V, D and J genes, CDR3 length, and insertions or deletions at six rearrangement sites. Within each subset, clonotype counts were normalized to sorted cell number, and only after that were true diversity and Gini coefficients computed with the tcR R package. The overlap coefficient, calculated on TCRB nucleotide sequences, was used to quantify repertoire sharing. As a proxy for the pre-selection repertoire, out-of-frame TCRB sequences from naive cells were analyzed. As stored in TCRdb, this immuneACCESS dataset retains in-frame rearrangements with V and J assigned. A fraction of the clones does not appear; measured against another copy, unresolved V genes explain less than half of the discrepancy, and the remainder lacks a known reason. V and J calls and clone size are copied from that table; D and trimming were computed from the DNA. The sample records 970,000 or so clones, 15% to 20% of which are singletons. The biggest ten clones account for 0.02% to 0.025% of the sample.

The sequencing input was naive CD4+ T cells from blood. According to the study, the label for this sample's cell subset or site signals: true naive CD4+ T cells. The receptor chain draws on TRBV2 and TRBJ2-7; the D gene is unclear. The TCR sequence derives from a young woman in good health. The CDR3 region: CASDLVLPTYEQYF. The bases are TGTGCCAGCGATCTGGTCCTACCGACCTACGAGCAGTACTTC. Joined to the reference TRBV2 and TRBJ2-7 proteins, this CDR3 gives the full variable domain: EPEVTQTPSHQVTQMGQEVILRCVPISNHLYFYWYRQILGQKVEFLVSFYNNEISEKSEIFDDQFSVERPDGSNFTLKIRSTKLEDSAMYFCASDLVLPTYEQYFGPGTRLTVT.